Listed here are 32 T cell receptor beta chains from one sample, sequenced in a study of blood T cell repertoires in COVID-19. Clones were read by immunoSEQ multiplex PCR, and TCRdb kept only the in-frame ones, dropping some. In the table there are 200,000 to 250,000 clones, roughly 80% of which are singletons. The sequencing input was PBMCs or T cells enriched from blood (not recorded which). These TCRs come from a man aged 60-69 years who had recovered from COVID-19.

V gene TRBV30 combines with J gene TRBJ1-4; 8 bases are a match to TRBD1. The V gene end was trimmed by 2 bases and the J gene end by 7 bases; junction bases not matched to a gene: 9. Germline values: CDR1 GTSNPN, CDR2 SVGIG (reference sequence). The length of the CDR3 is 15 residues. The CDR3 spells CAWSLPTGGVEKLFF. The CDR3 nucleotides are TGTGCCTGGAGTTTACCTACAGGGGGAGTTGAAAAACTGTTTTTT.

The chain carries TRBV24-1 and TRBJ2-1; D might be TRBD1 (5 bases). From germline, CDR1 is KGHDR and CDR2 SFDVKD. The V gene lost 5 bases and the J gene lost 5 bases, with 12 bases spanning the gap. There are 14 residues in the CDR3. CDR3 sequence: CATSAPGKDNEQFF. CDR3 DNA: TGTGCCACCAGTGCCCCAGGGAAGGACAATGAGCAGTTCTTC.

The J gene is TRBJ2-2, the V gene TRBV4-3, with TRBD2 as a possible D gene (7 bases). The germline CDR1 and CDR2 sequences are LGHNA and YSLEER. This CDR3 has 17 residues. V was clipped by 0 bases and J by 3 bases, with 14 bases between them. Here the CDR3 DNA reads TGCGCCAGCAGCCAAGATAGGGGGGGCGCGGACACCGGGGAGCTGTTTTTT. Its protein product is CASSQDRGGADTGELFF.

The chain recombines TRBV15 with TRBJ1-3, with 8 bases matching TRBD1. The V gene's germline CDR1 is LNHNV and CDR2 YYDKDF (reference sequence). CDR3 length: 15 amino acids. J lost 2 bases, V lost 4 bases, and 4 bases had no gene match. CDR3 DNA: TGTGCCACCAGCATTGACAGGGGCCCTGGAAACACCATATATTTT. Its translation is CATSIDRGPGNTIYF. The whole variable domain, filled in from reference TRBV15 and TRBJ1-3, reads DAMVIQNPRYQVTQFGKPVTLSCSQTLNHNVMYWYQQKSSQAPKLLFHYYDKDFNNEADTPDNFQSRRPNTSFCFLDIRSPGLGDTAMYLCATSIDRGPGNTIYFGEGSWLTVV.

The genes are TRBV27 and TRBJ1-5; 10 nucleotides line up with TRBD1. V lost 7 bases and J lost 5; bases outside the gene matches: 11. This CDR3 comprises 16 residues. Germline V CDR1 and CDR2: MNHEY, SMNVEV (reference sequence). The CDR3 coding sequence is TGTGCCAGCAAGAGGACAGGGGGATCCTGGGATCAGCCCCAGCATTTT. Translating it yields CASKRTGGSWDQPQHF.

The V and J genes are TRBV10-3 and TRBJ2-3; D unclear. The CDR3 runs 14 residues. Trimming stripped 2 bases from V and 2 bases from J, with 8 bases between. In germline, CDR1 is ENHRY, CDR2 SYGVKD. The CDR3 here is CAISEARITDTQYF. The CDR3 region has the DNA TGTGCCATCAGTGAGGCCAGGATCACAGATACGCAGTATTTT.

This chain connects TRBV7-9 to TRBJ1-1; TRBD1 agrees at 7 bases. The CDR3 is made up of 13 amino acids. The junction had 5 bases not matched to a gene; V was cut back by 2 bases and J by 8 bases. The germline gives CDR1 SEHNR, CDR2 FQNEAQ (reference sequence). The CDR3 is CASSLPGTEEAFF. CDR3 nucleotide sequence: TGTGCCAGCAGCTTACCCGGGACAGAGGAAGCTTTCTTT.

In this sample, this clone turned up once. V and J are TRBV5-5 and TRBJ1-1; 7 nucleotides align to TRBD1. The CDR3 consists of 13 residues. V lost 4 bases to trimming and J lost 1 base; unmatched junction nucleotides: 1. Germline loops: CDR1 SGHKS, CDR2 YYEKEE (reference sequence). The CDR3 loop reads CASSRQGNTEAFF. Here the CDR3 DNA reads TGTGCCAGCAGCAGACAGGGGAACACTGAAGCTTTCTTT. Based on the CDR3 plus reference TRBV5-5 and TRBJ1-1, the full variable domain is DAGVTQSPTHLIKTRGQQVTLRCSPISGHKSVSWYQQVLGQGPQFIFQYYEKEERGRGNFPDRFSARQFPNYSSELNVNALLLGDSALYLCASSRQGNTEAFFGQGTRLTVV.

V and J are TRBV10-3 and TRBJ1-5; 8 bases map to TRBD1. J gave up 2 bases and V 2 bases, and 14 bases lay outside the gene matches. Germline CDR1 reads ENHRY; CDR2 reads SYGVKD. The CDR3 spans 19 residues. The CDR3 nucleotides read TGTGCCATCAGTGAGCCCGGACAGGGCCAGGGGTTAGGCAATCAGCCCCAGCATTTT. It yields the protein CAISEPGQGQGLGNQPQHF.

The chain links TRBV7-2 to TRBJ2-5; TRBD2 might be the D (6 bases). The V gene's germline CDR1 is SGHTA and CDR2 FQGNSA. There are 15 residues in the CDR3. The V gene lost 1 base and the J gene lost 7 bases, with 16 bases spanning the gap. CDR3 in DNA: TGTGCCAGCAGCTTAGTTGGAGGGGCTTCAGGGACCCAGTACTTC. Translated: CASSLVGGASGTQYF.

V is TRBV12-3 or TRBV12-4 and J is TRBJ2-5; D is possibly TRBD2 (5 bases). There are 13 residues in the CDR3. V lost 1 base to trimming and J lost 4 bases, with 7 bases between them. The CDR3 region has the DNA TGTGCCAGCAGTTTAGTAGGAGGAGAGACCCAGTACTTC. Translating gives CASSLVGGETQYF.

This chain uses TRBV7-6 with TRBJ2-5; no clear D gene. V was cut by 0 bases and J by 2 bases, with 7 bases left in between. The germline V gene encodes CDR1 SGHVS and CDR2 FNYEAQ. This CDR3 comprises 14 residues. CDR3 region: CASSLAPGQETQYF. The CDR3 nucleotides are TGTGCCAGCAGCTTAGCCCCAGGACAAGAGACCCAGTACTTC.

This clone came up once. V and J are TRBV5-1 and TRBJ2-5; 9 bases line up with TRBD1. The V and J ends lost 0 bases and 5 bases, in that order; junction bases with no gene match: 8. From germline, CDR1 is SGHRS and CDR2 YFSETQ. The CDR3 runs 16 residues. The CDR3 region is CASSLAGDRDGETQYF. In nucleotides, the CDR3 is TGCGCCAGCAGCTTGGCGGGGGACAGGGATGGTGAGACCCAGTACTTC.

This chain links TRBV5-8 with TRBJ2-5; 8 bases agree with TRBD2. Germline loops: CDR1 SGHTS, CDR2 YDEGEE. CDR3 length: 13 amino acids. V lost 6 bases to trimming and J lost 5 bases; unmatched junction nucleotides: 6. CDR3 region: CASTGGAWETQYF. The CDR3 DNA reads as TGTGCCAGCACCGGGGGGGCCTGGGAGACCCAGTACTTC.

This clone has just one count. V is TRBV7-2 and J is TRBJ2-5; D possibly corresponds to TRBD2 (6 bases). Looked up from germline, CDR1 is SGHTA and CDR2 is FQGNSA. The length of the CDR3 is 16 residues. V shed 2 bases and J shed 1 base, with 14 bases lying between them. CDR3 DNA: TGTGCCAGCAGCTTAATGGGCGGGGCAGCCCAAGAGACCCAGTACTTC. It translates to CASSLMGGAAQETQYF.

This clone appeared a few times. This sequence joins TRBV10-3 and TRBJ1-5, with D unclear. This CDR3 region has 14 residues. The germline CDR1 and CDR2 sequences are ENHRY and SYGVKD. The V and J ends lost 10 bases and 3 bases respectively, with 16 bases between them. CDR3 in DNA: TGTGCCACCGGCGGAGGTATCTCCAATCAGCCCCAGCATTTT. It encodes CATGGGISNQPQHF.

The rearrangement links TRBV20-1 to TRBJ1-3; 7 positions match TRBD1. The CDR3 spans 11 residues. Looked up from germline, CDR1 is DFQATT and CDR2 is SNEGSKA (reference sequence). With 3 bases clipped from V and 8 bases from J, the junction kept 1 base outside the gene matches. CDR3 bases: TGCAGTGCTAGCAGGGGGGACACCATATATTTT. Protein: CSASRGDTIYF.

This chain joins TRBV4-3 and TRBJ1-2, with D possibly being TRBD1 (6 bases). CDR3 length: 14 amino acids. V lost 3 bases and J 7 bases, leaving 15 bases between the germline ends. The V gene's germline CDR1 is LGHNA and CDR2 YSLEER. The CDR3 nucleotides are TGCGCCAGCAGCCAGACTCCTACAGGGTTTGGCTACACCTTC. As protein: CASSQTPTGFGYTF.

The chain couples TRBV11-3 to TRBJ1-6; D might be TRBD1 (6 bases). The CDR3 is made up of 14 amino acids. Germline V gene lookup returns CDR1 SGHNT and CDR2 YENEEA. V was cut by 7 bases and J by 4 bases, with 11 bases left in between. In nucleotides, the CDR3 is TGTGCCAGCACCGGGACAAATTATAATTCACCCCTCCACTTT. Translation: CASTGTNYNSPLHF.

V is TRBV19 and J is TRBJ2-2; D might be TRBD1 (7 bases). Per the germline V gene, CDR1 is LNHDA and CDR2 is SQIVND (reference sequence). Deletions cut 3 bases from V and 6 bases from J, with 17 bases between. CDR3 length equals 16 residues. This CDR3 reads CASSISPGGSAGELFF. DNA for the CDR3: TGTGCCAGTAGTATCTCTCCAGGGGGGTCTGCCGGGGAGCTGTTTTTT.

This clone was counted a single time. This chain links TRBV7-2 with TRBJ2-7; no clear D gene. V dropped 4 bases and J dropped 3 bases, with 4 bases sitting between them. This CDR3 contains 11 residues. Germline V gives CDR1 SGHTA, CDR2 FQGNSA. The CDR3 sequence is CASSSFYEQYF. CDR3 DNA sequence: TGTGCCAGCAGCTCGTTCTACGAGCAGTACTTC.

J is TRBJ1-3 and V is TRBV6-5; a possible D gene is TRBD1 (5 bases). Germline V gene lookup returns CDR1 MNHEY and CDR2 SVGAGI. The CDR3 is made up of 13 amino acids. V was cut by 4 bases and J by 4 bases, with 8 bases left in between. CDR3 protein: CASSSTEGNTIYF. The CDR3 DNA follows: TGTGCCAGCAGTTCGACAGAGGGAAACACCATATATTTT.

The J gene is TRBJ1-1, the V gene TRBV18, with 9 bases aligning to TRBD1. This CDR3 has 16 residues. The germline V gene has CDR1 KGHSH and CDR2 LQKENI. Germline trimming cut 3 bases from V and 4 bases from J; bases unmatched to any gene: 9. The DNA for the CDR3 is TGTGCCAGCTCACCCCCCGGGACAGGGAGGAGCACTGAAGCTTTCTTT. Translated, it gives CASSPPGTGRSTEAFF.

This clone was detected many times. This chain links TRBV25-1 with TRBJ2-3, with 9 bases lining up with TRBD2. The trim removed 4 bases at V and 7 bases at J, leaving 6 bases unmatched. CDR3 length: 14 amino acids. CDR1 and CDR2 (germline): MGHDK, SYGVNS. CDR3 loop: CASSGLAGLHTQYF. The CDR3 region has the DNA TGTGCCAGCAGTGGGCTAGCGGGGTTACATACGCAGTATTTT.

This clone was detected only once. The V and J genes are TRBV5-1 and TRBJ2-3; TRBD1 agrees at 7 bases. Per germline, CDR1 SGHRS and CDR2 YFSETQ. The CDR3 consists of 16 residues. With 0 bases clipped from V and 0 bases from J, the junction kept 4 bases outside the gene matches. The DNA for the CDR3 is TGCGCCAGCAGCTTGGTAGGGGACAGAAGCACAGATACGCAGTATTTT. Amino acids: CASSLVGDRSTDTQYF.

V gene TRBV27 combines with J gene TRBJ1-2; the D gene is possibly TRBD1 (5 bases). From germline, CDR1 is MNHEY and CDR2 SMNVEV (reference sequence). Between the trimmed V and J ends, which lost 4 bases and 0 bases, there was a span of 12 bases. The CDR3 has 15 residues. The CDR3 region has the DNA TGTGCCAGCAGTTCAAACAGGCGAGCTAACTATGGCTACACCTTC. Protein: CASSSNRRANYGYTF.

This clone has only one observation. The DNA of the CDR3 is TGTGCCAGCAGCGTAACATACAACACTGAAGCTTTCTTT. This codes for CASSVTYNTEAFF. V and J are TRBV11-3 and TRBJ1-1; D gene unclear. V lost 5 bases and J 2 bases, leaving 9 bases between the germline ends. The CDR3 covers 13 residues. CDR1 SGHNT and CDR2 YENEEA come from the germline V gene. The whole variable domain, filled in from reference TRBV11-3 and TRBJ1-1, reads EAGVVQSPRYKIIEKKQPVAFWCNPISGHNTLYWYLQNLGQGPELLIRYENEEAVDDSQLPKDRFSAERLKGVDSTLKIQPAELGDSAVYLCASSVTYNTEAFFGQGTRLTVV.

A few counts support this clone. J is TRBJ1-2 and V is TRBV6-5; 7 nucleotides line up with TRBD1. Germline loops: CDR1 MNHEY, CDR2 SVGAGI. The CDR3 totals 12 residues. V lost 4 bases and J lost 8; bases outside the gene matches: 4. CDR3 sequence: CASSSTGEGYTF. The CDR3, as DNA: TGTGCCAGCAGTTCTACAGGGGAAGGCTACACCTTC.

The rearrangement joins TRBV20-1 to TRBJ1-2, with a tentative D call TRBD1 (6 bases). Germline V gene lookup returns CDR1 DFQATT and CDR2 SNEGSKA (reference sequence). The V and J ends lost 6 bases and 7 bases respectively, with 12 bases between them. CDR3 length: 11 residues. CDR3 region: CSALTGLGYTF. CDR3 nucleotide sequence: TGCAGTGCCCTGACAGGTCTTGGCTACACCTTC.

The V gene is TRBV7-3, the J gene TRBJ2-3, with a weak D call TRBD2 (5 bases). The V and J ends lost 5 bases and 8 bases respectively, with 14 bases between them. This CDR3 is built from 13 residues. The germline gives CDR1 SGHTA, CDR2 FQGTGA. CDR3 loop: CASSPPGYRTQYF. The CDR3 DNA sequence: TGTGCCAGCAGCCCCCCGGGGTACCGTACGCAGTATTTT.

This chain links TRBV15 with TRBJ2-5, with D possibly being TRBD1 (5 bases). CDR1 is LNHNV, CDR2 YYDKDF, per germline (reference sequence). This CDR3 region has 14 residues. Trimming removed 1 base from V and 2 bases from J, with 8 bases in between. In DNA, the CDR3 is TGTGCCACCAGCAGAGTAGGGGTGCAAGAGACCCAGTACTTC. Its protein is CATSRVGVQETQYF.

This chain links TRBV7-2 with TRBJ1-2, with 7 nucleotides matching TRBD1. CDR1 and CDR2 (germline): SGHTA, FQGNSA. This CDR3 has 14 amino acids. With 4 bases clipped from V and 3 bases from J, the junction kept 5 bases outside the gene matches. The CDR3 sequence: CASSSRQGHYGYTF. The DNA for the CDR3 is TGTGCCAGCAGCTCCCGACAGGGCCACTATGGCTACACCTTC.